The table lists the clone carrying this TCR beta chain with a few counts. This entry belongs to a study of response to subunit inactivated influenza vaccine. The J segment lost 10 bases and the V segment lost 5 bases, leaving 8 bases of the junction unmatched. Germline V gene data show CDR1 as DFQATT and CDR2 as SNEGSKA (reference sequence). This CDR3 is built from 14 residues. TCRdb recomputed calls from the RT-PCR reads with MiXCR, one row per CDR3 protein. The sample comprises approximately 500,000 distinct CDR3 sequences, 20% to 25% of which are singletons, and around 2.8% rests with the top ten. These same data were also listed under a study on T cells expressing NK-cell markers. Per that paper: Synthesis of TCR beta cDNA relied on 5'RACE template switching carrying UMIs.

This specimen consisted of CD4+ T cells sorted from PBMCs, obtained 11 to 12 days after vaccination. This sequence was found in a man between 45 and 60 years old who received an inactivated influenza vaccine. The V and J genes are TRBV20-1 and TRBJ2-1, with 13 bases aligning to TRBD2. This chain's CDR3 is CSAQGLAGALEQFF. The DNA for the CDR3 is TGCAGTGCTCAAGGACTAGCGGGAGCTTTGGAGCAGTTCTTC.